The present TCR beta chain was sequenced within a study of shared clonotypes between healthy human individuals. Study results and limitations: Non-shared clonotypes had lower generation probabilities than clonotypes shared by all four sorted-subset donors.

All donors were healthy HIV-negative adults lacking recent acute infections or vaccinations. Details on this clone: Its cognate antigen is unknown.

Sequenced by immunoSEQ multiplex PCR; TCRdb stores in-frame clones only, minus some. Of about 1 million clones in the sample, approximately 68% were seen once. V was pared by 2 bases and J by 5 bases, with 12 bases between. The germline gives CDR1 MNHEY, CDR2 SVGAGI. The CDR3 is 14 amino acids. This chain joins TRBV6-5 and TRBJ1-1; TRBD1 might be the D (5 bases). Sequenced material: memory CD4+ T cells sorted from blood. Subset given: CD45RA-negative fraction. The sequence was obtained from a man younger than 35 in good health. The CDR3 DNA sequence: TGTGCCAGCAGTTACGGGGGGGTTCGTACTGAAGCTTTCTTT. As protein: CASSYGGVRTEAFF.